This T cell receptor (beta chain) was found in a study of shared clonotypes between healthy human individuals. Comments on this clone: Antigen: not known.

Overall study findings and caveats: Since donors were few, the genetic and exposure-history diversity represented was limited.

As handled by the study authors: Filtering was not the same, since immunoSEQ gave junction-only sequences without quality scores. The repertoire was sequenced with immunoSEQ multiplex PCR; TCRdb's copy has only in-frame clones and lacks some. The V and J calls and the clone size are those of that table, but D and trimming were determined from the DNA. The sample has around 430,000 clones, around 79% seen once. It was around 91 million PBMCs that unsorted samples used for genomic DNA. Sequenced input: PBMCs. The sequence was collected from a woman between 35 and 50 years old in good health. Some clones in this sample may be carry-over from other donors' samples.

CDR3 DNA sequence: TGTGCCATCAGGACGGGACTAGCGGGAGTAAGCACCGGGGAGCTGTTTTTT. Translating gives CAIRTGLAGVSTGELFF. The rearrangement uses TRBV10-3 and TRBJ2-2; 14 bases line up with TRBD2. This CDR3 is 17 amino acids long. The germline gives CDR1 ENHRY, CDR2 SYGVKD. V lost 6 bases and J lost 4; bases outside the gene matches: 7.